This record covers a single T cell receptor beta chain. The repertoire was sequenced with immunoSEQ multiplex PCR; TCRdb's copy has only in-frame clones and lacks some. The sample contains roughly 2.5 million clones, over 85% of which appear only once. The source of the sample is a study of shared clonotypes between healthy human individuals. The junction had 9 bases not matched to a gene; V was cut back by 2 bases and J by 4 bases. The CDR3 has 15 residues. The germline CDR1 and CDR2 sequences are SGHRS and YFSETQ. This chain uses TRBV5-1 with TRBJ2-7; TRBD1 matches 7 bases. This TCR was recovered from a man aged 18 to 30 in good health. Sample: naive CD4+ T cells sorted from blood. Subset denoted: CD45RA+ positively selected. In DNA form, the CDR3 reads TGCGCCAGCAGCTTAGGGACAGCCTCTGGTTACGAGCAGTACTTC. Amino acid sequence: CASSLGTASGYEQYF. The complete variable domain, with remaining parts taken from reference TRBV5-1 and TRBJ2-7, reads KAGVTQTPRYLIKTRGQQVTLSCSPISGHRSVSWYQQTPGQGLQFLFEYFSETQRNKGNFPGRFSGRQFSNSRSEMNVSTLELGDSALYLCASSLGTASGYEQYFGPGTRLTVT.